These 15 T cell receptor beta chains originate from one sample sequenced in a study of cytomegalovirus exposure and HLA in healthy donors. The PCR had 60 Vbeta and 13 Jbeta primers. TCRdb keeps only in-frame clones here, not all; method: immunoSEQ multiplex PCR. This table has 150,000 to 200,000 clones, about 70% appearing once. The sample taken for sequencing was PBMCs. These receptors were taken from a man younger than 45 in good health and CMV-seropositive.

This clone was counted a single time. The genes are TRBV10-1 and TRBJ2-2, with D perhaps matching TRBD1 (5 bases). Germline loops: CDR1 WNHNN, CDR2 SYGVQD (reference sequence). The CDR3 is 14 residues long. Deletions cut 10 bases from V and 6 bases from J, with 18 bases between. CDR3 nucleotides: TGCGCCACCCCGAAGGGGTCCCAATCCGGGGAGCTGTTTTTT. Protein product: CATPKGSQSGELFF.

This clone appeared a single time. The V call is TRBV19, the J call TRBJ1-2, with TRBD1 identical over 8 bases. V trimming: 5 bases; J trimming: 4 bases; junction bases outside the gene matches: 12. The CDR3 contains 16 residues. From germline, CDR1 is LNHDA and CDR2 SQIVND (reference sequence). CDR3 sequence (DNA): TGTGCCAGTAGTGCTAGCGGACAGGGAGGGACCTATGGCTACACCTTC. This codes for CASSASGQGGTYGYTF.

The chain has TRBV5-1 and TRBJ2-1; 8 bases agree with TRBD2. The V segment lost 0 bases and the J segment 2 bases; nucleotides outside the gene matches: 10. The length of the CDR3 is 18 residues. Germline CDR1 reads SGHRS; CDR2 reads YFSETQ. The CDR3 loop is CASSLATREGRAYNEQFF. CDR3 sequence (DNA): TGCGCCAGCAGCTTGGCCACCCGGGAGGGGCGCGCCTACAATGAGCAGTTCTTC.

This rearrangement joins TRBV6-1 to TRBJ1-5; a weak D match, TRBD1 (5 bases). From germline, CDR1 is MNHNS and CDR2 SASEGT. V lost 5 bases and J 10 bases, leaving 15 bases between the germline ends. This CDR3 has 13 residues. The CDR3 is CASSYSDTTPQHF. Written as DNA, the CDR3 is TGTGCCAGCAGTTATTCGGACACTACTCCCCAGCATTTT.

CDR3 nucleotide sequence: TGTGCCAGCAATACCGGGACTTACCAAGAGACCCAGTACTTC. This gives the protein CASNTGTYQETQYF. This chain uses TRBV2 with TRBJ2-5; possibly TRBD2 for D (6 bases). The CDR3 runs 14 residues. V was pared by 7 bases and J by 0 bases, with 12 bases between. The germline gives CDR1 SNHLY, CDR2 FYNNEI. Full variable domain (outside the CDR3, taken from reference TRBV2 and TRBJ2-5): EPEVTQTPSHQVTQMGQEVILRCVPISNHLYFYWYRQILGQKVEFLVSFYNNEISEKSEIFDDQFSVERPDGSNFTLKIRSTKLEDSAMYFCASNTGTYQETQYFGPGTRLLVL.

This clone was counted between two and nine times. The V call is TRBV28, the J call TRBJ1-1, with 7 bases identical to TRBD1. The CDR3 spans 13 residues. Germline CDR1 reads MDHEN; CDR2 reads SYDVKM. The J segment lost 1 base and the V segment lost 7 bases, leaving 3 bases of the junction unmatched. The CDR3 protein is CASKQGGNTEAFF. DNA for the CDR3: TGTGCCAGCAAGCAGGGGGGGAACACTGAAGCTTTCTTT.

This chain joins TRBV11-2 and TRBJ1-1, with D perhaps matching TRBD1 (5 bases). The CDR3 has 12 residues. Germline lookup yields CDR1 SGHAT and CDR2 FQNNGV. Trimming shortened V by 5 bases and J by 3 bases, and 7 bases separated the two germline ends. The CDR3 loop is CASSPRDTEAFF. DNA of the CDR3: TGTGCCAGCAGCCCCAGGGACACTGAAGCTTTCTTT.

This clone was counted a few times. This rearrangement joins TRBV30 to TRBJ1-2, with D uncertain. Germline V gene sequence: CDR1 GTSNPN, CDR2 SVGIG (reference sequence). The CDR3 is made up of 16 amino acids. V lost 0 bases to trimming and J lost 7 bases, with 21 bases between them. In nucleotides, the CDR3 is TGTGCCTGGAGTGTAATAGGATGGCGGGAATCAGGTGGCTACACCTTC. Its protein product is CAWSVIGWRESGGYTF.

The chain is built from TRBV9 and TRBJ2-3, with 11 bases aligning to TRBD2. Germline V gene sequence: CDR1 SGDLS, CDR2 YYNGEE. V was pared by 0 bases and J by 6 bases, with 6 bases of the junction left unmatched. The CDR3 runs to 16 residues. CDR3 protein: CASSVGLAGFVDTQYF. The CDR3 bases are TGTGCCAGCAGCGTAGGACTAGCGGGATTTGTTGATACGCAGTATTTT.

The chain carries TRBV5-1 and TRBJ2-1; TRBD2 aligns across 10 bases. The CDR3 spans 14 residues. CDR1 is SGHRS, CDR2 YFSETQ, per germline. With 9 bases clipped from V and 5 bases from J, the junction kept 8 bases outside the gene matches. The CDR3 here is CATQSLAGHNEQFF. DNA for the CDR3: TGCGCCACCCAATCACTAGCGGGACACAATGAGCAGTTCTTC.

The CDR3 protein is CASNSRDRATDTQYF. In DNA, the CDR3 is TGTGCCAGCAATTCCCGGGACAGAGCCACAGATACGCAGTATTTT. V gene TRBV6-1 combines with J gene TRBJ2-3, with TRBD1 matching 7 bases. The V segment lost 7 bases and the J segment 2 bases; nucleotides outside the gene matches: 9. CDR1 is MNHNS, CDR2 SASEGT, per germline. This CDR3 has 15 residues.

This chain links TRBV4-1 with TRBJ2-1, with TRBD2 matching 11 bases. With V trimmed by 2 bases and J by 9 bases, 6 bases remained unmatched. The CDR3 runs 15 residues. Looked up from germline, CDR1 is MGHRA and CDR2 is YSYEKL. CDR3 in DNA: TGCGCCAGCAGCCAACCGGGACTAGCGGATACTGAGCAGTTCTTC. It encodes CASSQPGLADTEQFF.

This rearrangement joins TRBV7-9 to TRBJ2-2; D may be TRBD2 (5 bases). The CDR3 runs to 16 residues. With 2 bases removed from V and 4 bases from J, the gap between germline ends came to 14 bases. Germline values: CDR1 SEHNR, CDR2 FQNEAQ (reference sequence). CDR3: CASSLPVGVVTGELFF. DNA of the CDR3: TGTGCCAGCAGCTTACCAGTGGGAGTCGTCACCGGGGAGCTGTTTTTT.

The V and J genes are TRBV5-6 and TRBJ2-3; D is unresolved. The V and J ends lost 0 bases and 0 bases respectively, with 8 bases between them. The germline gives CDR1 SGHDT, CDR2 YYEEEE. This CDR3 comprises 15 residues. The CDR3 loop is CASSLVSFSTDTQYF. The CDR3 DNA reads TGTGCCAGCAGCTTGGTTTCCTTTAGCACAGATACGCAGTATTTT. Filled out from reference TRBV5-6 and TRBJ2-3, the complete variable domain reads DAGVTQSPTHLIKTRGQQVTLRCSPKSGHDTVSWYQQALGQGPQFIFQYYEEEERQRGNFPDRFSGHQFPNYSSELNVNALLLGDSALYLCASSLVSFSTDTQYFGPGTRLTVL.

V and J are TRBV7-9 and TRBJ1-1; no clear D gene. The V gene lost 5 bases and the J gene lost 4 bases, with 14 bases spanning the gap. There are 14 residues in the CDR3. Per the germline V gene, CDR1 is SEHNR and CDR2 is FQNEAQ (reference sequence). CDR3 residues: CASSIPESGTEAFF. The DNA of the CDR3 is TGTGCCAGCAGCATACCAGAAAGCGGCACTGAAGCTTTCTTT.